A selection of T cell receptor beta chains follows, all from one sample in a study of T cells in Graves' hyperthyroidism and ophthalmopathy. TCRdb called the multiplex PCR reads again in MiXCR, with one record for every CDR3 protein. The table lists around 600,000 distinct CDR3 sequences, more than 13% of them singletons. The sequenced sample was blood. Source of these receptors: a woman aged 18-29 years with Graves' ophthalmopathy. Each CDR3 is given with its conserved first and last residue. D genes are given only for firm matches. Not all rows give a size; the values are once, few, many and, for expanded clones, a class.

TRBV7-2	TRBJ2-3	many	TRBD2	TGTGCCAGCAGCTTAGGAGGGTGGAGCGGGAGGCGCTCAGATACGCAGTATTTT	CASSLGGWSGRRSDTQYF
TRBV12-3/TRBV12-4	TRBJ1-3	NA	NA	TGTGCCAGCAGTTTAGCTCGCTCTGGAAACACCATATATTTT	CASSLARSGNTIYF
TRBV7-3	TRBJ1-1	many	NA	TGTGCCAGCAGCGTTGACAGGAACACTGAAGCTTTCTTT	CASSVDRNTEAFF
TRBV27	TRBJ1-2	NA	NA	TGTGCCAGCAGTTCTCGTTCCCGGCCCCGCTATGGCTACACCTTC	CASSSRSRPRYGYTF
TRBV2	TRBJ1-6	many	NA	TGTGCCACCTCGTGGGGTGGGAATTCACCCCTCCACTTT	CATSWGGNSPLHF
TRBV29-1	TRBJ2-2	few	NA	TGCAGCCTAAGGATTACGAGCGCCGGGGAGCTGTTTTTT	CSLRITSAGELFF
TRBV29-1	TRBJ1-1	many	TRBD1	TGCAGCGTGGTGGGACAGTTGCTGAACACTGAAGCTTTCTTT	CSVVGQLLNTEAFF
TRBV6-1	TRBJ2-5	NA	TRBD2	TGTGCCAGCAGTTTACTAGCGGGGAGCCAAGAGACCCAGTACTTC	CASSLLAGSQETQYF
TRBV3-1	TRBJ2-7	many	TRBD1	TGTGCCAGCAGCCAACCACAGGGGGCGACGGACGAGCAGTACTTC	CASSQPQGATDEQYF
TRBV6-1	TRBJ1-6	few	NA	TGTGCCAGCAGTTTGGGGGCAGGGGTTAATTCACCCCTCCACTTT	CASSLGAGVNSPLHF
TRBV5-1	TRBJ1-4	many	NA	TGCGCCAGCAGCTTGGATTCAGGCGATGAAAAACTGTTTTTT	CASSLDSGDEKLFF
TRBV12-3/TRBV12-4	TRBJ2-3	many	TRBD2	TGTGCCAGCAGACCCGGGACAGCCAAAGCGGGAGGTACCACAGATACGCAGTATTTT	CASRPGTAKAGGTTDTQYF
TRBV18	TRBJ2-2	many	NA	TGTGCCAGCTCACAGGGGACTGACACCGGGGAGCTGTTTTTT	CASSQGTDTGELFF
TRBV6-5	TRBJ1-3	few	NA	TGTGCCAGCAGTTACCATGGGGGGTCTGGAGGAAACACCATATATTTT	CASSYHGGSGGNTIYF
TRBV11-3	TRBJ2-7	NA	TRBD1	TGTGCCAGCAGCTCCCCCCATGCCGGGACAGGGTTCTACGAGCAGTACTTC	CASSSPHAGTGFYEQYF
TRBV20-1	TRBJ1-3	NA	NA	TGCAGTGCTAGAGGGTTTCCCACCTCAAGAAACACCATATATTTT	CSARGFPTSRNTIYF
TRBV2	TRBJ1-2	many	TRBD1	TGTGCCAGCAGGGGGGACAGGGGGCTCGGCTATGGCTACACCTTC	CASRGDRGLGYGYTF
TRBV6-5	TRBJ1-1	many	NA	TGTGCCAGCAGTTACTCTACAGGGTTTGGCACTGAAGCTTTCTTT	CASSYSTGFGTEAFF
TRBV6-1	TRBJ1-3	few	NA	TGTGCCAGCAGGCCTAGAGGGCCTGGAAACACCATATATTTT	CASRPRGPGNTIYF
TRBV29-1	TRBJ1-2	few	NA	TGCAGCGTTCTCGTAATGGACTATGGCTACACCTTC	CSVLVMDYGYTF
TRBV18	TRBJ2-7	few	TRBD2	TGTGCCAGCTCACTTCTAGCGGGAGACGACGAGCAGTACTTC	CASSLLAGDDEQYF
TRBV10-2	TRBJ2-7	many	NA	TGCGCCACCATGACAGGACTGGACGAGCAGTACTTC	CATMTGLDEQYF
TRBV6-1	TRBJ2-3	few	NA	TGTGCCAGCAGGAAGCCACCGGCAGATACGCAGTATTTT	CASRKPPADTQYF
TRBV7-9	TRBJ1-3	few	TRBD1	TGTGCCAGCAGCTTGACTTCAGGGGGTGGAAACACCATATATTTT	CASSLTSGGGNTIYF
TRBV12-3/TRBV12-4	TRBJ2-1	many	TRBD2	TGTGCCAGCAGTCATTGGACTAGCGACAATGAGCAGTTCTTC	CASSHWTSDNEQFF
TRBV20-1	TRBJ2-7	many	NA	TGCAGTGCTGAGTCCTACGAGCAGTACTTC	CSAESYEQYF
TRBV6-1	TRBJ1-6	many	NA	TGTGCCAGCAGATTCCCCCAAGCAAATTCACCCCTCCACTTT	CASRFPQANSPLHF
TRBV20-1	TRBJ2-7	few	NA	TGCAGTGCTAGAGACCGAGTGACAGGCTACGAGCAGTACTTC	CSARDRVTGYEQYF
TRBV12-3/TRBV12-4	TRBJ1-5	NA	NA	TGTGCCAGCAGTTTAAGGGTCTGGGGGGGACGGAGCAATCAGCCCCAGCATTTT	CASSLRVWGGRSNQPQHF
TRBV28	TRBJ2-2	many	TRBD2	TGTGCCAGCAGTACGCCGGGAGGGAACACCGGGGAGCTGTTTTTT	CASSTPGGNTGELFF
TRBV20-1	TRBJ1-4	NA	NA	TGCAGTGCTGCCGGGACCCTCGGTGAAAAACTGTTTTTT	CSAAGTLGEKLFF
TRBV7-2	TRBJ2-7	many	NA	TGTGCCAGCAGCCGCGGAGGTGCTTCCTACGAGCAGTACTTC	CASSRGGASYEQYF
TRBV20-1	TRBJ1-2	NA	TRBD1	TGCAGCCTGACAGGGGGCTTCGGCTACACCTTC	CSLTGGFGYTF
TRBV11-2	TRBJ2-5	many	NA	TGTGCCAGCAGCCCGCCTGGGACCAAAGAGACCCAGTACTTC	CASSPPGTKETQYF
TRBV7-3	TRBJ2-3	NA	TRBD2	TGTGCCAGCAGCTTTGGGGTCAGTAGCGGGAGGGTAAGTTCTAGCACAGATACGCAGTATTTT	CASSFGVSSGRVSSSTDTQYF
TRBV11-2	TRBJ2-7	NA	TRBD2	TGTGCCAGCAGCCGGGGGGTCCTGGGCGAGCAGTACTTC	CASSRGVLGEQYF
TRBV7-9	TRBJ2-1	many	NA	TGTGCCAGCAGCGGGGGGGCGCATGAGCAGTTCTTC	CASSGGAHEQFF
TRBV11-2	TRBJ2-7	many	NA	TGTGCCAGCAGCTTGGGAGTCGGGAGCCCCTCAGGAGAGCAGTACTTC	CASSLGVGSPSGEQYF
TRBV28	TRBJ2-2	many	NA	TGTGCCAGCAGTTTAGGGGACCTTGACACCGGGGAGCTGTTTTTT	CASSLGDLDTGELFF
TRBV6-1	TRBJ2-7	many	NA	TGTGCCAGCAGGGAGGGACACTCTTACGAGCAGTACTTC	CASREGHSYEQYF
TRBV27	TRBJ1-1	many	NA	TGTGCCAGCAACCATCGGGGTCTGAACACTGAAGCTTTCTTT	CASNHRGLNTEAFF
TRBV28	TRBJ2-1	NA	NA	TGTGCCAGCATCCTTTCGGGACGGCGCTCCTACGAGCAGTTCTTC	CASILSGRRSYEQFF
TRBV10-2	TRBJ2-5	NA	NA	TGCGCCACCGGCGGTTCGCCTAAAGAGACCCAGTACTTC	CATGGSPKETQYF
TRBV7-9	TRBJ1-2	many	TRBD1	TGTGCCAGCAGCTTAGGGGACAGGGTTGGCTACACCTTC	CASSLGDRVGYTF
TRBV2	TRBJ2-3	NA	NA	TGTGCCAGCAGTGAAACCAGGGTTGTGCGTGGCGATACGCAGTATTTT	CASSETRVVRGDTQYF
TRBV9	TRBJ2-3	few	TRBD2	TGTGCCAGCAGCGTGAGGGATGCGGGAGGAGATACGCAGTATTTT	CASSVRDAGGDTQYF
TRBV27	TRBJ2-7	many	NA	TGTGCCAGTCGGGACATTACCTACGAGCAGTACTTC	CASRDITYEQYF